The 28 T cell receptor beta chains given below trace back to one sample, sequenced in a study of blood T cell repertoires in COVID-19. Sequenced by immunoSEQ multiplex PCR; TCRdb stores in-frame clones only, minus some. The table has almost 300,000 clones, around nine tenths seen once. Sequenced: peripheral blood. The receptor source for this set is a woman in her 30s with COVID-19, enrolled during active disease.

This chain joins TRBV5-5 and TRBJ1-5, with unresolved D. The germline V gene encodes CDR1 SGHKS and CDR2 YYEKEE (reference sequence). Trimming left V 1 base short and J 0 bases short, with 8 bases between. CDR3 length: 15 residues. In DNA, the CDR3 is TGTGCCAGCAGCTTGTGGGCCAATAGCAATCAGCCCCAGCATTTT. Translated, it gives CASSLWANSNQPQHF.

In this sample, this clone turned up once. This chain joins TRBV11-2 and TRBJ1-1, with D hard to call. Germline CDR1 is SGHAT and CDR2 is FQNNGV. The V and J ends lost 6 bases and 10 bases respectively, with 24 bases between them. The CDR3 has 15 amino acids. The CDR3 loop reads CASRHYSATPLGAFF. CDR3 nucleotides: TGTGCCAGCAGACACTACTCGGCTACCCCGCTTGGAGCTTTCTTT.

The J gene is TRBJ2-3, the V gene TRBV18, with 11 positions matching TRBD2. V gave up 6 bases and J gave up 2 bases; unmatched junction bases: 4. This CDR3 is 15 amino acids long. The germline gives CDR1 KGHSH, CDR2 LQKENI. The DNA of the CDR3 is TGTGCCAGCTCCCTACTAGCGGGGGCCACAGATACGCAGTATTTT. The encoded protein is CASSLLAGATDTQYF.

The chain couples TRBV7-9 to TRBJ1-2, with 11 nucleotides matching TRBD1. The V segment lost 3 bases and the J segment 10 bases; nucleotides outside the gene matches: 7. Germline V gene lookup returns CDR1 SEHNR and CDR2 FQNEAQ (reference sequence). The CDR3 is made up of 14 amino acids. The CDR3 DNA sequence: TGTGCCAGCAGCTTTATGGGACAGGGGGGCGACTACACCTTC. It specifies CASSFMGQGGDYTF.

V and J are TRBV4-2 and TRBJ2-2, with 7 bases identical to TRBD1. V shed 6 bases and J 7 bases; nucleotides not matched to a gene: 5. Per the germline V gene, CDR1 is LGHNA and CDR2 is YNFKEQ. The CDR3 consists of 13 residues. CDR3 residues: CASRDRTVGELFF. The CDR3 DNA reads TGTGCCAGCAGGGACAGGACTGTCGGGGAGCTGTTTTTT.

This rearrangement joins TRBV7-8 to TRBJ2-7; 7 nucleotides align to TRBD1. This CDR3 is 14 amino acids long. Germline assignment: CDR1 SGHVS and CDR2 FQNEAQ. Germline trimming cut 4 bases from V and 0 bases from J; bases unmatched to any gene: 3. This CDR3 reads CASSSDRNSYEQYF. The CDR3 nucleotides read TGTGCCAGCAGCTCGGACAGGAACTCCTACGAGCAGTACTTC.

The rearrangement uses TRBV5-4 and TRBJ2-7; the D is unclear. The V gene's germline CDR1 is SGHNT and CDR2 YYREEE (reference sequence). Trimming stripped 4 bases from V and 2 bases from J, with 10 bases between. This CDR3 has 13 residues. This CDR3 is CASSQTGPYEQYF. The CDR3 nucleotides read TGTGCCAGCAGCCAAACTGGGCCCTACGAGCAGTACTTC. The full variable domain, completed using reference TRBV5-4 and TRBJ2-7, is ETGVTQSPTHLIKTRGQQVTLRCSSQSGHNTVSWYQQALGQGPQFIFQYYREEENGRGNFPPRFSGLQFPNYSSELNVNALELDDSALYLCASSQTGPYEQYFGPGTRLTVT.

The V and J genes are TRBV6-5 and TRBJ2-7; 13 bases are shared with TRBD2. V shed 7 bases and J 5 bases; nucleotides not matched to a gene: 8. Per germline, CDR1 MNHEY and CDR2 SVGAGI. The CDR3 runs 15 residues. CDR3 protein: CASNLLAGGRNEQYF. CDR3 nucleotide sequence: TGTGCCAGCAATCTACTAGCGGGGGGGAGGAACGAGCAGTACTTC.

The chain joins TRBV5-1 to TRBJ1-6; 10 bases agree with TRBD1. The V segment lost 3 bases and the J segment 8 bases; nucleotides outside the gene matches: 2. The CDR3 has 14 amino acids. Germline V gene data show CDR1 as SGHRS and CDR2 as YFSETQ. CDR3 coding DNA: TGCGCCAGCAGCTCCGGGACAGGGGATTCACCCCTCCACTTT. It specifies CASSSGTGDSPLHF.

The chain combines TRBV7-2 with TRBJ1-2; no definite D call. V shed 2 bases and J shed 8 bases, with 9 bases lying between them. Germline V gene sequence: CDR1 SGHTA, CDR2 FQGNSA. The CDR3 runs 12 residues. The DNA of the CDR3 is TGTGCCAGCAGCTTACCGGGGAGGGGCTACACCTTC. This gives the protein CASSLPGRGYTF.

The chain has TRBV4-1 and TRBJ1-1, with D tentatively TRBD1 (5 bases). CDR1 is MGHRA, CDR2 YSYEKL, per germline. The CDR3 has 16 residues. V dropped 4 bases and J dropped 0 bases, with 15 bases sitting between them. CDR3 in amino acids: CASSRLGPPLNTEAFF. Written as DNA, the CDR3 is TGCGCCAGCAGCCGTTTGGGGCCACCACTGAACACTGAAGCTTTCTTT.

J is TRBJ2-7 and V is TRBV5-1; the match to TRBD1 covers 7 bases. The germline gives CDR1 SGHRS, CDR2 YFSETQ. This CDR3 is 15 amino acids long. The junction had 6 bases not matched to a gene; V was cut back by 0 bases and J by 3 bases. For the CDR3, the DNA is TGCGCCAGCAGCTTGGCTGGGACAGCCTTCTACGAGCAGTACTTC. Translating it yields CASSLAGTAFYEQYF.

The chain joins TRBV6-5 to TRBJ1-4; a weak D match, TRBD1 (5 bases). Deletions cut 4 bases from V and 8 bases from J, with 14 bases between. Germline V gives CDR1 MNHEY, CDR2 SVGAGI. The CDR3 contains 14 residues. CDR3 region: CASSSPGLEEKLFF. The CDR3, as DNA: TGTGCCAGCAGTTCACCGGGACTCGAGGAAAAACTGTTTTTT.

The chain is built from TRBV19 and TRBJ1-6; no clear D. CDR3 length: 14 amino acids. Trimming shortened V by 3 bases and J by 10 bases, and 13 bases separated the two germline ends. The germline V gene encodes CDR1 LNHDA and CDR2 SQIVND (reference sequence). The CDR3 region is CASSIRGSHSPLHF. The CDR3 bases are TGTGCCAGTAGTATCCGGGGTTCTCACTCACCCCTCCACTTT.

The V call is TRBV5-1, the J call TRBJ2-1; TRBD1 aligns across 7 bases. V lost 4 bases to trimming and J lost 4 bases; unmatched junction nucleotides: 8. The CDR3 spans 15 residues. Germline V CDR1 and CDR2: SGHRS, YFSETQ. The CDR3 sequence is CASSPRDRLYNEQFF. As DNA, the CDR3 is TGCGCCAGCAGCCCCCGGGACAGACTATACAATGAGCAGTTCTTC.

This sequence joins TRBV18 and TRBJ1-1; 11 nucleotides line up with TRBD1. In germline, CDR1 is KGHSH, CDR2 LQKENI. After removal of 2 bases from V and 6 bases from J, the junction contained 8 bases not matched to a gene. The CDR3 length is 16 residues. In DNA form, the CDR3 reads TGTGCCAGCTCACCAGATAGCAGGACAGGGGGCCCTGAAGCTTTCTTT. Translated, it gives CASSPDSRTGGPEAFF.

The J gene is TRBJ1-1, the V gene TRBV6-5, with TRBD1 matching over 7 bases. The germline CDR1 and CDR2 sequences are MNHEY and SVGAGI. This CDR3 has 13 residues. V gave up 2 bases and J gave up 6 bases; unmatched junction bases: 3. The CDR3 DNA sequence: TGTGCCAGCAGTTACGAAGGGGGCTCTGAAGCTTTCTTT. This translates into CASSYEGGSEAFF.

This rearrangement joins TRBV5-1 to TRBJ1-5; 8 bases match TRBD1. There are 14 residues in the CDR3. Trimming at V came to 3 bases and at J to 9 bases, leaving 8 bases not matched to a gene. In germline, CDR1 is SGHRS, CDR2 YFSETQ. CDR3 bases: TGCGCCAGCAGCTCCGCCACGGGGACAGGGCCCCAGCATTTT. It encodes CASSSATGTGPQHF.

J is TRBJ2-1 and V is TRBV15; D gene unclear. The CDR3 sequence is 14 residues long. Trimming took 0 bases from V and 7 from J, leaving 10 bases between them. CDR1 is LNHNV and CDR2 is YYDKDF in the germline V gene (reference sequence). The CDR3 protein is CATSRDQNRNEQFF. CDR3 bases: TGTGCCACCAGCAGAGATCAGAATCGAAATGAGCAGTTCTTC.

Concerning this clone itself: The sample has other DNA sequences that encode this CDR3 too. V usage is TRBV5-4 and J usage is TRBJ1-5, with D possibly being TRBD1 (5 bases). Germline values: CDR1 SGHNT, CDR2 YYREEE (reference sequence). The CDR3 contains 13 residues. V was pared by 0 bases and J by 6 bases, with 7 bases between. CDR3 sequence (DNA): TGTGCCAGCAGCTTGGGGGGGGGTCAGCCCCAGCATTTT. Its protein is CASSLGGGQPQHF.

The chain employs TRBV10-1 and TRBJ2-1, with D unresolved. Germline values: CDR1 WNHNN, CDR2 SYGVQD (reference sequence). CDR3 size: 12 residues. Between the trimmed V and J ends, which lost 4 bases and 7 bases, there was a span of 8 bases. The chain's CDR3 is CASSGLRNEQFF. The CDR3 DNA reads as TGCGCCAGCAGTGGCCTGAGGAATGAGCAGTTCTTC.

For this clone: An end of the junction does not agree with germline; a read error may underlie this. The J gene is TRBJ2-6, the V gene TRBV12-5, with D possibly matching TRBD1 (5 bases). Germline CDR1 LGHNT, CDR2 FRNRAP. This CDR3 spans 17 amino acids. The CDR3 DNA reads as TGTGCTAGTGGTTACCCCAGGGTTGCCCCTGGTGCCAACGTCCTGACTTTC. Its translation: CASGYPRVAPGANVLTF.

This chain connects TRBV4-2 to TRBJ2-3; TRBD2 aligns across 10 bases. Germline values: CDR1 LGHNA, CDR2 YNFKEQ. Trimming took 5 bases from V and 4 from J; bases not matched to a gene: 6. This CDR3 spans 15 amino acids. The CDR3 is CASSWSGGASDTQYF. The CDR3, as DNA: TGTGCCAGCAGCTGGAGCGGGGGGGCATCAGATACGCAGTATTTT.

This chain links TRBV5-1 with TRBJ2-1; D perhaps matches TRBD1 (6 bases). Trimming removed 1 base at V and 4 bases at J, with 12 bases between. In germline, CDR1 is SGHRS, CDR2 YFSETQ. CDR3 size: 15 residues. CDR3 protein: CASSLTGPTYNEQFF. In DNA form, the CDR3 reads TGCGCCAGCAGCTTGACAGGGCCTACATACAATGAGCAGTTCTTC. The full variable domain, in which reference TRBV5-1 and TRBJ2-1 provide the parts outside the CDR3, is KAGVTQTPRYLIKTRGQQVTLSCSPISGHRSVSWYQQTPGQGLQFLFEYFSETQRNKGNFPGRFSGRQFSNSRSEMNVSTLELGDSALYLCASSLTGPTYNEQFFGPGTRLTVL.

DNA for the CDR3: TGTGCCAGCAGCCACTTGGGGGGACAAGAGACCCAGTACTTC. Encoded protein: CASSHLGGQETQYF. This chain uses TRBV7-2 with TRBJ2-5, with D possibly matching TRBD2 (6 bases). The CDR3 has 14 amino acids. Germline V lookup: CDR1 SGHTA, CDR2 FQGNSA. Trimming removed 5 bases at V and 2 bases at J, with 12 bases between.

The CDR3 spells CASSPDTNTEAFF. CDR3 coding DNA: TGTGCCAGCAGCCCGGACACGAACACTGAAGCTTTCTTT. The V gene is TRBV9, the J gene TRBJ1-1, with TRBD1 as a possible D gene (5 bases). V gave up 4 bases and J gave up 1 base, with 8 bases separating them. Per germline, CDR1 SGDLS and CDR2 YYNGEE. This CDR3 spans 13 amino acids.

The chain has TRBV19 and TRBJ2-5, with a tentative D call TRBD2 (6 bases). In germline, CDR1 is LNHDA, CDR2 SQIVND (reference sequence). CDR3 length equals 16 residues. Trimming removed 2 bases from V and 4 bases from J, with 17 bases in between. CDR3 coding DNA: TGTGCCAGTAGTATAAGGAGGGAAGGCCGTAGAGAGACCCAGTACTTC. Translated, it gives CASSIRREGRRETQYF.

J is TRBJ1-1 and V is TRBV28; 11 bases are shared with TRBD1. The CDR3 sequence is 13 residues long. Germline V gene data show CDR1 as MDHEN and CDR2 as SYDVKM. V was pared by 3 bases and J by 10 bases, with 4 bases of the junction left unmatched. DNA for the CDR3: TGTGCCAGCAGTTTGTGGACAGGGGGCGTAGCTTTCTTT. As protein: CASSLWTGGVAFF.